The 6 T cell receptor beta chains reported below all come from one sample, sequenced in a study of regulatory T cells in long-lasting Graves disease. Described time point: newly diagnosed GD, antithyroid drugs for less than 3 months. Isolated PBMC RNA provided the starting material for the TCR library. Construction of TCR beta libraries relied on iRepertoire HTBI primers and on Arm-PCR targeting CDR3 regions. TCRdb fed the multiplex PCR reads into MiXCR, producing one record per CDR3 protein. The repertoire consists of hundreds of thousands of distinct CDR3 sequences, with roughly 15% occurring once and the leading ten covering under 20%. These same records also appear under a second study, on T cells in Graves' hyperthyroidism and ophthalmopathy.

Sequencing used peripheral blood mononuclear cells (PBMCs), obtained at new diagnosis, from a patient treated with antithyroid drugs. The receptor source for this set is a woman in her 30s with Graves disease.

The V gene is TRBV20-1, the J gene TRBJ2-7; TRBD2 aligns across 12 bases. The V gene end was trimmed by 6 bases and the J gene end by 6 bases; junction bases not matched to a gene: 6. Per germline, CDR1 DFQATT and CDR2 SNEGSKA (reference sequence). This CDR3 spans 13 amino acids. The CDR3 spells CSALTSGSPEQYF. For the CDR3, the DNA is TGCAGTGCGTTGACTAGCGGGAGCCCCGAGCAGTACTTC.

This rearrangement joins TRBV11-2 to TRBJ2-3; the D is unclear. Trimming removed 3 bases from V and 4 bases from J, with 8 bases in between. The CDR3 runs 13 residues. Germline CDR1 is SGHAT and CDR2 is FQNNGV. CDR3 protein: CASSFLGADTQYF. The CDR3 nucleotides are TGTGCCAGCAGCTTTTTAGGCGCAGATACGCAGTATTTT. The complete variable domain, with remaining parts taken from reference TRBV11-2 and TRBJ2-3, reads EAGVAQSPRYKIIEKRQSVAFWCNPISGHATLYWYQQILGQGPKLLIQFQNNGVVDDSQLPKDRFSAERLKGVDSTLKIQPAKLEDSAVYLCASSFLGADTQYFGPGTRLTVL.

This clonotype was seen a few times. The rearrangement uses TRBV30 and TRBJ1-5; D gene ambiguous. CDR3 length equals 14 residues. Germline CDR1 and CDR2: GTSNPN and SVGIG (reference sequence). V was cut by 0 bases and J by 7 bases, with 13 bases left in between. For the CDR3, the DNA is TGTGCCTGGAGTGTACTACAGAGTACCCAGCCCCAGCATTTT. Translated: CAWSVLQSTQPQHF.

This clonotype was observed a handful of times. The rearrangement links TRBV7-3 to TRBJ2-1; TRBD2 matches at 8 bases. Trimming took 1 base from V and 6 from J; bases not matched to a gene: 14. The germline V gene encodes CDR1 SGHTA and CDR2 FQGTGA. The CDR3 is 18 amino acids. In DNA form, the CDR3 reads TGTGCCAGCAGCTTAAAGAGTAAAGGGGCTAGCGGGCGCAATGAGCAGTTCTTC. It encodes CASSLKSKGASGRNEQFF.

The chain employs TRBV11-2 and TRBJ1-1, with 12 bases that match TRBD1. V lost 10 bases and J lost 2; bases outside the gene matches: 11. CDR3 size: 16 residues. Germline V gene lookup returns CDR1 SGHAT and CDR2 FQNNGV. CDR3 residues: CATVGTGGRGNTEAFF. The CDR3, as DNA: TGTGCCACGGTGGGGACAGGGGGCCGGGGAAACACTGAAGCTTTCTTT.

This chain uses TRBV7-9 with TRBJ1-2; D is unresolved. The germline V and J ends were trimmed by 6 bases and 5 bases, with 16 bases remaining between them. The CDR3 is 14 residues long. Germline-derived CDR1 and CDR2 are SEHNR and FQNEAQ (reference sequence). CDR3 in DNA: TGTGCCAGCAGTTACGGACGCTCGGATTATGGCTACACCTTC. This encodes CASSYGRSDYGYTF.